This T cell receptor (beta chain) was identified during a study of cytomegalovirus exposure and HLA in healthy donors. Findings and caveats of the study: For most TCR sequences rarity was the rule, although some public TCRs occurred in many donors.

V was shortened by 2 bases and J by 12 bases, with 20 bases between the two germline ends. The CDR3 runs 15 residues. Germline V gives CDR1 LGHNA, CDR2 YSLEER. Method: immunoSEQ multiplex PCR; TCRdb's copy keeps in-frame clones and lacks some. The sample records 150,000 or so clones, 80% to 90% being singletons. Notes on this clone: What it recognizes is unknown.

The specimen was PBMCs. This receptor was taken from a man aged 18 to 29 in good health and CMV-seropositive. The chain recombines TRBV4-3 with TRBJ2-1, with a possible D match to TRBD1 (5 bases). The CDR3 DNA sequence: TGCGCCAGCAGCCAATCGTCGGCAGGGTTGGCCTGGCAGTTCTTC. This gives the protein CASSQSSAGLAWQFF.